Shown below are 8 T cell receptor beta chains from a single sample sequenced in a study of cytomegalovirus exposure and HLA in healthy donors. PCR employed 60 Vbeta and 13 Jbeta primers. Sequencing was performed with immunoSEQ multiplex PCR; in TCRdb, only in-frame clones are kept and a portion is missing. This table holds roughly 200,000 clones, about 80% found once. Material for sequencing was PBMCs. Receptor source: a boy aged 5-17 years in good health and CMV-seronegative.

The V gene is TRBV5-8, the J gene TRBJ2-6; D remains ambiguous. CDR3 length equals 15 residues. V was shortened by 2 bases and J by 0 bases, with 6 bases between the two germline ends. Looked up from germline, CDR1 is SGHTS and CDR2 is YDEGEE. In DNA form, the CDR3 reads TGTGCCAGCAGCTTCGGGTTCTCTGGGGCCAACGTCCTGACTTTC. This sequence encodes CASSFGFSGANVLTF.

The chain couples TRBV7-8 to TRBJ2-7; 11 nucleotides line up with TRBD1. Germline V CDR1 and CDR2: SGHVS, FQNEAQ. The J segment lost 0 bases and the V segment lost 5 bases, leaving 15 bases of the junction unmatched. CDR3 length equals 19 residues. The CDR3 loop reads CASSARDRGFLVSSYEQYF. The CDR3 DNA reads as TGTGCCAGCAGCGCCCGGGACAGGGGGTTTCTCGTTAGCTCCTACGAGCAGTACTTC.

The chain uses TRBV5-8 and TRBJ2-5; 10 bases line up with TRBD1. The CDR3 covers 16 residues. V shed 4 bases, J shed 0 bases, and the junction held 6 bases outside the gene matches. CDR1 and CDR2 (germline): SGHTS, YDEGEE. The CDR3 nucleotides are TGTGCCAGCAGCCCGGGACAGGGGTCTAACCAAGAGACCCAGTACTTC. The encoded protein is CASSPGQGSNQETQYF.

With regard to this clone: Germline and junction disagree at one end, which may indicate a read error. Additional DNA sequences in this sample encode the identical CDR3. The V call is TRBV7-2, the J call TRBJ2-5; 11 bases fit TRBD2. The CDR3 covers 16 residues. The germline CDR1 and CDR2 sequences are SGHTA and FQGNSA. The CDR3 protein is CASSLAGTSGQETQYF. The CDR3 nucleotides are TGTGCCAGCAGCTTAGCCGGGACTAGCGGCCAAGAGACTCAGTACTTC.

J is TRBJ2-3 and V is TRBV11-3, with 10 bases that match TRBD2. Trimming at V came to 8 bases and at J to 4 bases, leaving 9 bases not matched to a gene. The CDR3 covers 15 residues. Germline assignment: CDR1 SGHNT and CDR2 YENEEA. CDR3 nucleotide sequence: TGTGCCAGCGGGCCTAGCGGGAGTTGGGCAGATACGCAGTATTTT. Translated: CASGPSGSWADTQYF.

A single count supports this clone. V gene TRBV6-5 combines with J gene TRBJ2-2; 8 bases are shared with TRBD2. The CDR3 runs 14 residues. Germline CDR1 reads MNHEY; CDR2 reads SVGAGI. V lost 5 bases to trimming and J lost 7 bases; unmatched junction nucleotides: 6. CDR3: CASSDGGADGELFF. In nucleotides, the CDR3 is TGTGCCAGCAGTGACGGGGGGGCGGACGGGGAGCTGTTTTTT.

The gene calls are TRBV9 and TRBJ1-2; tentatively, D is TRBD1 (6 bases). The V end lost 2 bases, the J end lost 5 bases, and 16 bases lay between the germline ends. The CDR3 length is 15 residues. Germline CDR1 SGDLS, CDR2 YYNGEE. As DNA, the CDR3 is TGTGCCAGCAGCGTTGGGGACAACCTTAGGTATGGCTACACCTTC. This sequence encodes CASSVGDNLRYGYTF. Full variable domain (outside the CDR3, taken from reference TRBV9 and TRBJ1-2): DSGVTQTPKHLITATGQRVTLRCSPRSGDLSVYWYQQSLDQGLQFLIQYYNGEERAKGNILERFSAQQFPDLHSELNLSSLELGDSALYFCASSVGDNLRYGYTFGSGTRLTVV.

This clone was recorded once. V gene TRBV11-1 combines with J gene TRBJ1-2; D is uncertain. Germline CDR1 and CDR2: SGHAT and FQDESV (reference sequence). CDR3 length: 14 amino acids. V lost 8 bases, J lost 7 bases, and 20 bases lay in between. CDR3 bases: TGTGCCAGCGGACGACTATCTGGCGTGAGTGGCTACACCTTC. It is translated as CASGRLSGVSGYTF.